This T cell receptor beta chain was sequenced during a study of OX40 agonist ivuxolimab in advanced cancers. Study observations and caveats: There were, on average, more expanded clones in CD8+ T cells than in CD4+. Antigen targets of the expanded peripheral T cells went undetermined. Some patients who did not respond also had low normalized T-cell clonal expansion.

CDR1 is LNHDA and CDR2 is SQIVND in the germline V gene (reference sequence). Unmatched junction bases numbered 15, after V lost 7 bases and J lost 4 bases. The CDR3 has 17 residues. As to this clone: Its antigen is as yet unknown.

Repertoires were generated with immunoSEQ multiplex PCR, while TCRdb's copy carries only in-frame clones and drops some. The table includes approximately 69,000 clones, approximately 80% detected once. This TCR was sampled from an adult with an advanced solid tumor such as melanoma, head and neck, liver or kidney cancer. Sequenced material: CD4+ or CD8+ T cells sorted from blood, taken in a trial of the OX40 agonist ivuxolimab. The chain combines TRBV19 with TRBJ1-5; TRBD1 matches at 8 bases. CDR3 sequence: CASTSGQAGWLNQPQHF. CDR3 bases: TGTGCCAGTACCTCGGGACAGGCGGGATGGCTTAATCAGCCCCAGCATTTT. Together with reference TRBV19 and TRBJ1-5, the CDR3 gives the full variable domain: DGGITQSPKYLFRKEGQNVTLSCEQNLNHDAMYWYRQDPGQGLRLIYYSQIVNDFQKGDIAEGYSVSREKKESFPLTVTSAQKNPTAFYLCASTSGQAGWLNQPQHFGDGTRLSIL.